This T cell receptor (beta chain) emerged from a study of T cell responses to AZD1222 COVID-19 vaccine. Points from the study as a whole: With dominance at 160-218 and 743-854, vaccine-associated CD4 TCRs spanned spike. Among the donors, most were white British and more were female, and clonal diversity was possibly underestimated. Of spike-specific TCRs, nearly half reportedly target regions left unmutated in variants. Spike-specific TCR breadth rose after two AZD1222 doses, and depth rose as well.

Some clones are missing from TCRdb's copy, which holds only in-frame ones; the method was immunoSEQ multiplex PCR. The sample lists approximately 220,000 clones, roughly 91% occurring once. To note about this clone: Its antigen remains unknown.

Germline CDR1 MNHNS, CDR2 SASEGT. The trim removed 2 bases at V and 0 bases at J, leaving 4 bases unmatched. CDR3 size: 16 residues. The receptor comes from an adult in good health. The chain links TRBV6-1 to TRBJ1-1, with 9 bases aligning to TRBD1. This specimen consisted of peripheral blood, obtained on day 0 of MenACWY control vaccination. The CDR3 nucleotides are TGTGCCAGCAGTGAATTTACAGGGGGCCTGAACACTGAAGCTTTCTTT. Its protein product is CASSEFTGGLNTEAFF.